Below, one TCR beta chain is given with its context. Assay: immunoSEQ multiplex PCR; the TCRdb copy retains only in-frame clones and omits some. The table includes roughly 33,000 clones, about 90% detected once. The data belong to a study of T cell changes during pregnancy in multiple sclerosis. Germline assignment: CDR1 SGHTA and CDR2 FQGNSA. V lost 5 bases to trimming and J lost 0 bases; unmatched junction nucleotides: 10. The CDR3 loop spans 18 amino acids. The rearrangement links TRBV7-2 to TRBJ2-6; 7 nucleotides line up with TRBD1. The receptor comes from a female donor in good health, enrolled as a control in a pregnancy study. Sequences were derived from CD4+ T cells from peripheral blood mononuclear cells, sampled in the third trimester of pregnancy. The CDR3 protein is CASSPRTGRSSGANVLTF. CDR3 in DNA: TGTGCCAGCAGCCCCCGGACAGGCAGGAGCTCTGGGGCCAACGTCCTGACTTTC.